This entry lists 31 T cell receptor beta chains sequenced from one sample in a study of T cell repertoires in cytomegalovirus infection. One entry per CDR3 protein results from TCRdb running MiXCR on the reads. This table holds under 200,000 distinct CDR3 sequences, about a tenth found once. Sequencing used PBMCs. These receptors all stem from a human donor in good health (CMV status not recorded). Some clones in this sample may be carry-over from other donors' samples.

This clonotype was recorded at least ten times. V is TRBV7-2 and J is TRBJ1-4; possibly TRBD1 for D (5 bases). Germline CDR1 and CDR2: SGHTA and FQGNSA. Between the trimmed V and J ends, which lost 5 bases and 8 bases, there was a span of 12 bases. The CDR3 spans 13 residues. CDR3 DNA sequence: TGTGCCAGCAGCCCGGGACCGCTAGAAAAACTGTTTTTT. Translating gives CASSPGPLEKLFF.

This clonotype came up many times. The chain carries TRBV12-3 or TRBV12-4 and TRBJ1-4; TRBD1 aligns across 8 bases. After removal of 3 bases from V and 6 bases from J, the junction contained 9 bases not matched to a gene. There are 16 residues in the CDR3. The DNA for the CDR3 is TGTGCCAGCAGTTTTGTGCAGGGGGCCGGGGATGAAAAACTGTTTTTT. Translated: CASSFVQGAGDEKLFF.

This clonotype showed up many times. This chain connects TRBV7-9 to TRBJ1-4; D not certain. V lost 2 bases, J lost 5 bases, and 9 bases lay in between. This CDR3 is 14 amino acids long. Germline V gives CDR1 SEHNR, CDR2 FQNEAQ (reference sequence). The CDR3 nucleotides are TGTGCCAGCAGCTTACAATTAGAGAATGAAAAACTGTTTTTT. It specifies CASSLQLENEKLFF.

This clonotype was found a few times. The genes are TRBV20-1 and TRBJ1-4, with a tentative D call TRBD1 (5 bases). The CDR3 runs 14 residues. The germline V gene encodes CDR1 DFQATT and CDR2 SNEGSKA (reference sequence). V lost 3 bases, J lost 8 bases, and 16 bases lay in between. In nucleotides, the CDR3 is TGCAGTGCTAGGTCAGGGCCTCGGGGGGAAAAACTGTTTTTT. Protein product: CSARSGPRGEKLFF.

In its sample, this clonotype was seen many times. This chain joins TRBV29-1 and TRBJ1-1; 8 bases match TRBD1. This CDR3 is 11 amino acids long. CDR1 is SQVTM and CDR2 is ANQGSEA in the germline V gene. The V gene end was trimmed by 6 bases and the J gene end by 5 bases; junction bases not matched to a gene: 2. CDR3: CSVDRGTEAFF. The CDR3 DNA is TGCAGCGTCGACAGGGGTACTGAAGCTTTCTTT.

This clonotype was seen ten or more times. The chain recombines TRBV7-2 with TRBJ1-2; D unclear. V was trimmed by 2 bases and J by 8 bases, leaving 9 bases between them. Germline CDR1 SGHTA, CDR2 FQGNSA. The length of the CDR3 is 12 residues. The CDR3 spells CASSLFGFGYTF. DNA for the CDR3: TGTGCCAGCAGCTTATTTGGGTTCGGCTACACCTTC.

This clonotype has ten or more counts. The chain links TRBV7-2 to TRBJ2-3; D gene ambiguous. Deletions cut 1 base from V and 1 base from J, with 9 bases between. The CDR3 is made up of 15 amino acids. Germline lookup yields CDR1 SGHTA and CDR2 FQGNSA. For the CDR3, the DNA is TGTGCCAGCAGCTTAGGAGACATAGGCACAGATACGCAGTATTTT. This codes for CASSLGDIGTDTQYF.

In this sample, this clonotype turned up a few times. The V call is TRBV19, the J call TRBJ1-2, with 12 bases aligning to TRBD1. The junction had 17 bases not matched to a gene; V was cut back by 7 bases and J by 8 bases. This CDR3 contains 17 residues. Germline V CDR1 and CDR2: LNHDA, SQIVND (reference sequence). The DNA of the CDR3 is TGTGCCAGTATTCACCGGGACAGGGGGCGCGCAGATGGCGGCTACACCTTC. This gives the protein CASIHRDRGRADGGYTF.

This clonotype was seen at least ten times. The CDR3 here is CASSITGADGYTF. CDR3 DNA: TGTGCCAGCAGCATCACAGGGGCGGATGGCTACACCTTC. This sequence joins TRBV7-2 and TRBJ1-2; TRBD1 matches at 7 bases. The J segment lost 6 bases and the V segment lost 5 bases, leaving 6 bases of the junction unmatched. CDR1 is SGHTA, CDR2 FQGNSA, per germline. The CDR3 consists of 13 residues.

This chain connects TRBV20-1 to TRBJ2-3, with 12 nucleotides matching TRBD2. V shed 3 bases and J 6 bases; nucleotides not matched to a gene: 10. The CDR3 is 16 amino acids. Germline lookup yields CDR1 DFQATT and CDR2 SNEGSKA (reference sequence). CDR3: CSASGWASGRDDTQYF. DNA for the CDR3: TGCAGTGCTAGCGGGTGGGCTAGCGGGAGGGATGATACGCAGTATTTT.

The V and J genes are TRBV5-6 and TRBJ1-6, with D possibly being TRBD1 (5 bases). The CDR3 totals 16 residues. V gave up 3 bases and J gave up 6 bases, with 16 bases separating them. Germline lookup yields CDR1 SGHDT and CDR2 YYEEEE. The CDR3 coding sequence is TGTGCCAGCAGCTACACAACCGGGACCGCTAATTCACCCCTCCACTTT. Protein sequence: CASSYTTGTANSPLHF.

V and J are TRBV7-2 and TRBJ2-5; a weak D match, TRBD1 (5 bases). Trimming pared 5 bases from V and 5 bases from J, leaving 21 bases between. CDR3 length: 16 amino acids. Germline V gene sequence: CDR1 SGHTA, CDR2 FQGNSA. The CDR3 sequence: CASSPRPPGMGETQYF. The DNA of the CDR3 is TGTGCCAGCAGCCCGCGCCCCCCAGGGATGGGGGAGACCCAGTACTTC.

This clonotype appeared many times. The genes are TRBV7-6 and TRBJ2-1; D is possibly TRBD2 (5 bases). The germline gives CDR1 SGHVS, CDR2 FNYEAQ. CDR3 length equals 18 residues. Trimming left V 5 bases short and J 4 bases short, with 24 bases between. For the CDR3, the DNA is TGTGCCAGCAGCAAAACGCCCCGGAGCGGAACACTATACAATGAGCAGTTCTTC. It is translated as CASSKTPRSGTLYNEQFF.

This clonotype has only a few counts. The rearrangement joins TRBV7-9 to TRBJ2-4; 10 bases fit TRBD2. Germline V lookup: CDR1 SEHNR, CDR2 FQNEAQ (reference sequence). The CDR3 sequence is 16 residues long. V was clipped by 4 bases and J by 4 bases; unmatched bases: 7. CDR3 in amino acids: CASSSKREGIKNIQYF. The CDR3 coding sequence is TGTGCCAGCAGCTCTAAGCGGGAGGGCATAAAAAACATTCAGTACTTC.

This clonotype was found a few times. The chain uses TRBV28 and TRBJ2-1; D is ambiguous. CDR3 length: 10 amino acids. Trimming shortened V by 5 bases and J by 10 bases, and 6 bases separated the two germline ends. The germline V gene encodes CDR1 MDHEN and CDR2 SYDVKM. CDR3 loop: CASSLREQFF. The CDR3 DNA sequence: TGTGCCAGCAGTCTACGAGAGCAGTTCTTC.

This clonotype was seen at least ten times. This chain joins TRBV2 and TRBJ2-7; 10 nucleotides line up with TRBD2. V lost 4 bases, J lost 3 bases, and 6 bases stayed unmatched. The CDR3 consists of 15 residues. The germline V gene has CDR1 SNHLY and CDR2 FYNNEI. The CDR3 DNA is TGTGCCAGCAGTGGAGCGTCTAGCGGGAGCTACGAGCAGTACTTC. Residues: CASSGASSGSYEQYF.

This clonotype was seen more than once but under ten times. The rearrangement joins TRBV4-3 to TRBJ2-3; TRBD1 or TRBD2 may be the D gene (5 bases each). This CDR3 has 15 amino acids. The germline CDR1 and CDR2 sequences are LGHNA and YSLEER. Trimming took off 4 bases at V and 2 bases at J, with 13 bases between the two ends. CDR3 sequence: CASSPRDPNTDTQYF. DNA of the CDR3: TGCGCCAGCAGCCCCCGGGACCCGAACACAGATACGCAGTATTTT.

V gene TRBV24-1 combines with J gene TRBJ2-1; D possibly matches TRBD1 or TRBD2 (5 bases each). Germline V gene lookup returns CDR1 KGHDR and CDR2 SFDVKD. Trimming removed 4 bases from V and 6 bases from J, with 9 bases in between. The CDR3 extends over 13 amino acids. CDR3: CATSEPGSNEQFF. In DNA, the CDR3 is TGTGCCACCAGTGAACCAGGGAGCAATGAGCAGTTCTTC.

This clonotype was counted ten times or more. The chain carries TRBV28 and TRBJ2-5; D is ambiguous. Germline CDR1 MDHEN, CDR2 SYDVKM. V was shortened by 2 bases and J by 3 bases, with 19 bases between the two germline ends. CDR3 size: 17 residues. The chain's CDR3 is CASSLKGGGSRKETQYF. The CDR3 nucleotides are TGTGCCAGCAGTTTAAAAGGTGGCGGAAGTAGAAAAGAGACCCAGTACTTC.

V is TRBV28 and J is TRBJ2-7; TRBD1 might be the D (6 bases). The V and J ends lost 8 bases and 3 bases respectively, with 8 bases between them. There are 11 residues in the CDR3. In germline, CDR1 is MDHEN, CDR2 SYDVKM. CDR3 coding DNA: TGTGCCAGCGGACAGAACTACGAGCAGTACTTC. Its protein product is CASGQNYEQYF.

This clonotype was counted at least ten times. The chain joins TRBV15 to TRBJ2-2; tentatively, D is TRBD2 (5 bases). Between the trimmed V and J ends, which lost 0 bases and 5 bases, there was a span of 13 bases. The CDR3 has 16 amino acids. CDR1 and CDR2 from the germline V gene are LNHNV and YYDKDF (reference sequence). The CDR3 bases are TGTGCCACCAGCAGAGATCGGGCGGAGGTAACCGGGGAGCTGTTTTTT. It yields the protein CATSRDRAEVTGELFF.

J is TRBJ2-7 and V is TRBV20-1; 12 nucleotides match TRBD2. This CDR3 is built from 13 residues. Per germline, CDR1 DFQATT and CDR2 SNEGSKA (reference sequence). V was pared by 5 bases and J by 7 bases, with 6 bases of the junction left unmatched. The CDR3 loop reads CSAHPGTSGEQYF. The CDR3 bases are TGCAGTGCTCATCCCGGGACTAGCGGGGAGCAGTACTTC.

This clonotype was detected a few times. This chain connects TRBV29-1 to TRBJ1-4; D is possibly TRBD1 (6 bases). The CDR3 is 12 residues long. CDR1 SQVTM and CDR2 ANQGSEA come from the germline V gene. V was pared by 4 bases and J by 8 bases, with 11 bases between. The chain's CDR3 is CSVGDKTEKLFF. CDR3 nucleotide sequence: TGCAGCGTTGGGGACAAAACCGAAAAACTGTTTTTT.

This clonotype has ten or more counts. The chain uses TRBV2 and TRBJ1-5; 9 nucleotides align to TRBD1. CDR3 length equals 15 residues. V lost 4 bases to trimming and J lost 6 bases; unmatched junction nucleotides: 7. Germline loops: CDR1 SNHLY, CDR2 FYNNEI. The CDR3 loop is CASSADRGISQPQHF. DNA for the CDR3: TGTGCCAGCAGTGCGGACAGGGGAATAAGTCAGCCCCAGCATTTT.

The chain links TRBV18 to TRBJ2-5; D is unresolved. The ends were cut back, 0 bases at V and 3 bases at J, with 8 bases in the middle. This CDR3 region has 14 residues. Looked up from germline, CDR1 is KGHSH and CDR2 is LQKENI. CDR3: CASSPPSQKETQYF. CDR3 DNA sequence: TGTGCCAGCTCACCACCAAGCCAGAAAGAGACCCAGTACTTC.

This clonotype was recorded many times. The chain recombines TRBV7-2 with TRBJ1-1, with D maybe TRBD1 (5 bases). The CDR3 length is 14 residues. CDR1 is SGHTA, CDR2 FQGNSA, per germline. The ends were cut back, 7 bases at V and 0 bases at J, with 12 bases in the middle. In DNA, the CDR3 is TGTGCCAGCACTAGGGACCGAGTGAACACTGAAGCTTTCTTT. As protein: CASTRDRVNTEAFF.

This sequence joins TRBV6-6 and TRBJ2-7; the D gene is possibly TRBD1 (6 bases). CDR3 size: 15 residues. From germline, CDR1 is MNHNY and CDR2 SVGAGI (reference sequence). V lost 2 bases to trimming and J lost 0 bases, with 11 bases between them. The CDR3 nucleotides are TGTGCCAGCAGTTACGGTCAGGGGTTCTCCTACGAGCAGTACTTC. Protein: CASSYGQGFSYEQYF.

This clonotype has a count of ten or more. The genes are TRBV6-1 and TRBJ2-3; D perhaps matches TRBD2 (5 bases). Germline V gene lookup returns CDR1 MNHNS and CDR2 SASEGT. The CDR3 loop spans 13 amino acids. V lost 1 base and J lost 5, with 7 bases in between. In DNA, the CDR3 is TGTGCCAGCAGTGAAGTTGGGAGAGATACGCAGTATTTT. It is translated as CASSEVGRDTQYF.

This clonotype was picked up many times. This sequence joins TRBV7-8 and TRBJ2-5; a weak D match, TRBD2 (6 bases). The CDR3 runs 15 residues. Trimming took off 5 bases at V and 3 bases at J, with 16 bases between the two ends. Germline CDR1 SGHVS, CDR2 FQNEAQ. The CDR3 sequence is CASSLRPGDKETQYF. The DNA of the CDR3 is TGTGCCAGCAGCCTTAGACCGGGGGATAAAGAGACCCAGTACTTC.

This clonotype was detected a few times. The chain uses TRBV2 and TRBJ1-1; D is ambiguous. The CDR3 extends over 13 amino acids. Trimming left V 4 bases short and J 0 bases short, with 6 bases between. Germline loops: CDR1 SNHLY, CDR2 FYNNEI. The CDR3 DNA reads as TGTGCCAGCAGTGTGCAGGTGAACACTGAAGCTTTCTTT. Its translation is CASSVQVNTEAFF.

The V call is TRBV6-2 or TRBV6-3, the J call TRBJ1-6, with D tentatively TRBD1 (5 bases). Germline-derived CDR1 and CDR2 are MNHEY and SVGEGT. Trimming took 6 bases from V and 0 from J, leaving 12 bases between them. The CDR3 extends over 16 amino acids. This CDR3 is CASRTRQSSYNSPLHF. The DNA for the CDR3 is TGTGCCAGCAGAACCAGACAGTCCTCCTATAATTCACCCCTCCACTTT.